One T cell receptor (beta chain) is described in this entry. Antigen specificity is unknown. This specimen belongs to a study of CD8+ T cells in alopecia areata. Study-wide points: Scalp data also include sequences from resident alphabeta T cells of normal skin. Greater clonality was observed in lesional scalp samples, especially alopecia totalis/universalis, versus normal scalp.

Sequencing templates came from extracted RNA that was reverse transcribed into cDNA. TCRdb's copy holds only in-frame clones and misses some; the assay was immunoSEQ multiplex PCR. In the table there are about 140,000 clones, 70% to 90% of which are singletons. Treatment denoted: oral pan-JAK inhibitor, 5-10 mg twice daily. Samples from alopecia areata patients were lesional scalp punch biopsies and peripheral blood. This CDR3 has 15 amino acids. Germline V gene lookup returns CDR1 SNHLY and CDR2 FYNNEI. The germline V and J ends were trimmed by 3 bases and 9 bases, with 18 bases remaining between them.

The sequences come from CD8+ T cells sorted from blood, collected at week 4, from a patient treated with tofacitinib. The source is a human donor with alopecia areata. V and J are TRBV2 and TRBJ2-1; D might be TRBD2 (7 bases). CDR3 nucleotides: TGTGCCAGCAGTGACCACGGGGGGCGTTTTAGTGAGCAGTTCTTC. This codes for CASSDHGGRFSEQFF.